In this sample, the clone carrying this T cell receptor beta chain turned up a few times. This sample was taken from a study of beta chain features in type 1 diabetes. The sequenced template was cDNA made from the entire isolated RNA. Assay used: immunoSEQ multiplex PCR; TCRdb lists only in-frame clones, some missing. The repertoire holds 900,000 or so clones, with roughly 15% as singletons. Germline CDR1 reads DFQATT; CDR2 reads SNEGSKA (reference sequence). The CDR3 contains 11 residues. The source of this sequence is a woman younger than 35 in good health. Sequencing was performed on naive CD4+ T cells from blood. The rearrangement joins TRBV20-1 to TRBJ1-1; the D is unclear. CDR3 coding DNA: TGCAGCCAATCGGGCAACACTGAAGCTTTCTTT. It codes for CSQSGNTEAFF.